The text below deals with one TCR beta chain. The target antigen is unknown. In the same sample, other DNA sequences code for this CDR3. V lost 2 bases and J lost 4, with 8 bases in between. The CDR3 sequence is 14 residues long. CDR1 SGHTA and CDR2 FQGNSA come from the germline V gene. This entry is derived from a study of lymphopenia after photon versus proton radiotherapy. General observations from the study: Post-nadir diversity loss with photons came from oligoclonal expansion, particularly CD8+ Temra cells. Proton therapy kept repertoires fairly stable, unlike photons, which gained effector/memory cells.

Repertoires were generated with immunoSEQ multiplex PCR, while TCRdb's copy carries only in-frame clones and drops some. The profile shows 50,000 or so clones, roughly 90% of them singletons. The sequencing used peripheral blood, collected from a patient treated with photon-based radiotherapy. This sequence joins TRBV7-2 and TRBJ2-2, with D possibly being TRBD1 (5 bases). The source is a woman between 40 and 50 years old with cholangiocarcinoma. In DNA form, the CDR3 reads TGTGCCAGCAGCTTAAGTAGGGGCACCGGGGAGCTGTTTTTT. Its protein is CASSLSRGTGELFF. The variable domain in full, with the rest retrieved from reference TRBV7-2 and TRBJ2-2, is GAGVSQSPSNKVTEKGKDVELRCDPISGHTALYWYRQSLGQGLEFLIYFQGNSAPDKSGLPSDRFSAERTGGSVSTLTIQRTQQEDSAVYLCASSLSRGTGELFFGEGSRLTVL.